Following are 24 T cell receptor beta chains from one sample sequenced in a study of monozygotic twins with inflammatory bowel disease. Reanalyzing the 5' RACE reads, TCRdb keeps one entry per CDR3 protein, without DNA. This sample's clone table lists over 150,000 distinct CDR3 sequences. The specimen was blood. The receptors come from a human donor with ulcerative colitis or Crohn's disease, or a healthy co-twin of an affected twin (not recorded which).

The rearrangement joins TRBV10-3 to TRBJ2-3. The CDR3 is 12 residues long. Looked up from germline, CDR1 is ENHRY and CDR2 is SYGVKD. CDR3 in amino acids: CAISEPPNTQYF.

The genes are TRBV12-3 or TRBV12-4 and TRBJ1-2; there is no DNA to check the TCRdb D call of TRBD1. The CDR3 spans 14 residues. The CDR3 protein is CASSHSNPGIGYTF.

The chain combines TRBV5-4 with TRBJ2-1; TCRdb calls TRBD1, which cannot be checked without DNA. The CDR3 totals 16 residues. The germline CDR1 and CDR2 sequences are SGHNT and YYREEE (reference sequence). CDR3 amino acids: CASSEVGVSSYNEQFF.

The chain combines TRBV5-1 with TRBJ1-2. This CDR3 region has 13 residues. Germline V gene data show CDR1 as SGHRS and CDR2 as YFSETQ. The CDR3 is CASSLAGAGGYTF.

The gene calls are TRBV19 and TRBJ1-5. Germline V gene sequence: CDR1 LNHDA, CDR2 SQIVND (reference sequence). CDR3 length: 14 amino acids. This CDR3 reads CASTADTSPLPQHF.

The chain has TRBV20-1 and TRBJ2-2; TCRdb proposes TRBD2, but this gene call is untestable without DNA. CDR1 DFQATT and CDR2 SNEGSKA come from the germline V gene (reference sequence). The CDR3 runs 16 residues. This CDR3 reads CSARIPGLAGSGELFF.

J is TRBJ1-4 and V is TRBV15. CDR3 size: 15 residues. The V gene's germline CDR1 is LNHNV and CDR2 YYDKDF (reference sequence). CDR3 loop: CATSRDLPPNEKLFF.

The chain carries TRBV5-1 and TRBJ2-1; TCRdb gives TRBD1 as the D gene, but with no DNA this cannot be confirmed. Germline values: CDR1 SGHRS, CDR2 YFSETQ. This CDR3 comprises 14 residues. CDR3 amino acids: CASTVMGAPGEQFF.

The chain's CDR3 is CASKYTSTDTQYF. The chain carries TRBV2 and TRBJ2-3. Germline loops: CDR1 SNHLY, CDR2 FYNNEI. The CDR3 is made up of 13 amino acids.

The rearrangement links TRBV4-1 to TRBJ1-1. The length of the CDR3 is 15 residues. CDR1 and CDR2 from the germline V gene are MGHRA and YSYEKL. CDR3 sequence: CASSQDEYMNTEAFF.

The genes are TRBV7-2 and TRBJ2-7; TCRdb calls TRBD1, which cannot be checked without DNA. In germline, CDR1 is SGHTA, CDR2 FQGNSA. This CDR3 region has 12 residues. This CDR3 reads CASSTTGYEQYF. Combining the CDR3 with reference TRBV7-2 and TRBJ2-7 gives the whole variable domain GAGVSQSPSNKVTEKGKDVELRCDPISGHTALYWYRQSLGQGLEFLIYFQGNSAPDKSGLPSDRFSAERTGGSVSTLTIQRTQQEDSAVYLCASSTTGYEQYFGPGTRLTVT.

The gene calls are TRBV20-1 and TRBJ2-7; TCRdb proposes TRBD1, but this gene call is untestable without DNA. Germline loops: CDR1 DFQATT, CDR2 SNEGSKA (reference sequence). The CDR3 length is 13 residues. The CDR3 is CSAPTRGAYEQYF.

This chain links TRBV5-1 with TRBJ2-6; the D call from TCRdb, TRBD1, cannot be confirmed without DNA. The CDR3 spans 17 residues. The germline V gene has CDR1 SGHRS and CDR2 YFSETQ. The CDR3 region is CASSWTGDGSGANVLTF.

This rearrangement joins TRBV7-3 to TRBJ1-4. Germline V gene sequence: CDR1 SGHTA, CDR2 FQGTGA. CDR3 size: 15 residues. The CDR3 is CASSLTGTANEKLFF.

The rearrangement uses TRBV12-3 or TRBV12-4 and TRBJ2-1; TCRdb's D call of TRBD1 is untestable without DNA. CDR3 size: 15 residues. The CDR3 sequence: CASSLARGGYNEQFF.

V and J are TRBV5-1 and TRBJ2-2. The CDR3 has 16 amino acids. Germline loops: CDR1 SGHRS, CDR2 YFSETQ. The CDR3: CASSGGSAGDTGELFF.

J is TRBJ2-6 and V is TRBV29-1. From germline, CDR1 is SQVTM and CDR2 ANQGSEA. CDR3 size: 15 residues. The CDR3 protein is CSVESDVSGANVLTF.

The chain combines TRBV6-4 with TRBJ2-7. The CDR3 loop spans 13 amino acids. The V gene's germline CDR1 is MRHNA and CDR2 SNTAGT. The CDR3 region is CASSVQIGYEQYF.

CDR3 sequence: CASSLDPGSYNSPLHF. The V gene is TRBV27, the J gene TRBJ1-6. The CDR3 is 16 amino acids. CDR1 and CDR2 from the germline V gene are MNHEY and SMNVEV (reference sequence).

CDR3 sequence: CASSQMDSASYNEQFF. This chain links TRBV4-1 with TRBJ2-1; TCRdb's D call, TRBD2, is unchecked because there is no DNA. This CDR3 comprises 16 residues. Germline assignment: CDR1 MGHRA and CDR2 YSYEKL.

V and J are TRBV7-9 and TRBJ2-3; TCRdb indicates TRBD1, and absent DNA this call remains unverified. Per the germline V gene, CDR1 is SEHNR and CDR2 is FQNEAQ (reference sequence). CDR3 size: 15 residues. The CDR3 sequence is CASSPLGQGTDTQYF.

The chain employs TRBV5-1 and TRBJ2-1; TCRdb selects TRBD1, and the lack of DNA leaves this call unchecked. There are 17 residues in the CDR3. Per germline, CDR1 SGHRS and CDR2 YFSETQ. The CDR3 sequence is CASSLMGGGFGYNEQFF.

The chain is built from TRBV6-1 and TRBJ2-1; TCRdb proposes TRBD2, but this gene call is untestable without DNA. The CDR3 has 17 amino acids. Germline lookup yields CDR1 MNHNS and CDR2 SASEGT. CDR3 sequence: CASSETHSGDVYNEQFF.

The rearrangement uses TRBV6-1 and TRBJ2-7. This CDR3 has 11 residues. The germline CDR1 and CDR2 sequences are MNHNS and SASEGT. The CDR3: CASQRSSEQYF.